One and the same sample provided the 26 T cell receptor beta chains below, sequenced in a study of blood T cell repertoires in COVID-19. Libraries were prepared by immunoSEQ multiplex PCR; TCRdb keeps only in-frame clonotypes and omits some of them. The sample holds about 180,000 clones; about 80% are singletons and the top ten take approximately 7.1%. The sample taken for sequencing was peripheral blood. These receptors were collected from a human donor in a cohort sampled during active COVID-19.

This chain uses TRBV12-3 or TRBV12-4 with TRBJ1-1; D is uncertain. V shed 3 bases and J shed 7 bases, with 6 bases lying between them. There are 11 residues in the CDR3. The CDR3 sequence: CASSLRGEAFF. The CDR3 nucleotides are TGTGCCAGCAGTTTGCGGGGTGAAGCTTTCTTT.

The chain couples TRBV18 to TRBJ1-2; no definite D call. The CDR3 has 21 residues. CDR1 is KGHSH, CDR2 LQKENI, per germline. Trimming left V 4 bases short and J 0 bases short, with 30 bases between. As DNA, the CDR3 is TGTGCCAGCTCACGACCAAGTCCGGAGGAATGGGCTTATCTAGCTAACTATGGCTACACCTTC. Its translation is CASSRPSPEEWAYLANYGYTF.

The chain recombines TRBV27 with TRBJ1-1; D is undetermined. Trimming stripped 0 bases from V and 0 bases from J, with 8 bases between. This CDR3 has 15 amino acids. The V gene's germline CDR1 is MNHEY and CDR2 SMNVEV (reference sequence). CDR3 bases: TGTGCCAGCAGTTTATCCCCCGCGATGAACACTGAAGCTTTCTTT. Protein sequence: CASSLSPAMNTEAFF.

CDR3 DNA: TGTGCCAGCCGGGTCGCCGGAGGGGATTCACCCCTCCACTTT. Translation: CASRVAGGDSPLHF. This chain connects TRBV19 to TRBJ1-6; weak D call: TRBD1 (5 bases). The CDR3 consists of 14 residues. Germline V gives CDR1 LNHDA, CDR2 SQIVND (reference sequence). V was clipped by 9 bases and J by 8 bases, with 17 bases between them.

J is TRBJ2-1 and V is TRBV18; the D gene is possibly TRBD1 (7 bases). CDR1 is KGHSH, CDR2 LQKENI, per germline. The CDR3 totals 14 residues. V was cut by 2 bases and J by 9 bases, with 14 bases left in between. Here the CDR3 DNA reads TGTGCCAGCTCACCAAGGGGGCTGGAGGGTGAGCAGTTCTTC. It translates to CASSPRGLEGEQFF.

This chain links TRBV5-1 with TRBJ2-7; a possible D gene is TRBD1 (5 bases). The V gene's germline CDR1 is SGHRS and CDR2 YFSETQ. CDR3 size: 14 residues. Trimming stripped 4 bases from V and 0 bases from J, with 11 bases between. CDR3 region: CASSEADSSYEQYF. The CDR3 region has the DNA TGCGCCAGCAGCGAGGCCGACAGCTCCTACGAGCAGTACTTC.

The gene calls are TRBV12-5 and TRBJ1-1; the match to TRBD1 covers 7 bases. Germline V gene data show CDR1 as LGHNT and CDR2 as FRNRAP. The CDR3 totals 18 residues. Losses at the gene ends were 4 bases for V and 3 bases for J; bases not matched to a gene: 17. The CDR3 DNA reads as TGTGCTAGTGGTTCGCCCCACGACAGGGTAGTCCAGGACACTGAAGCTTTCTTT. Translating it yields CASGSPHDRVVQDTEAFF.

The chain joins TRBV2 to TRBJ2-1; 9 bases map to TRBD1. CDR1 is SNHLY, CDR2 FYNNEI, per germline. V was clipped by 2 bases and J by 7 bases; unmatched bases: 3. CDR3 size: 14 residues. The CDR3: CASSEYGTGNEQFF. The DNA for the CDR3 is TGTGCCAGCAGTGAATACGGGACAGGGAATGAGCAGTTCTTC.

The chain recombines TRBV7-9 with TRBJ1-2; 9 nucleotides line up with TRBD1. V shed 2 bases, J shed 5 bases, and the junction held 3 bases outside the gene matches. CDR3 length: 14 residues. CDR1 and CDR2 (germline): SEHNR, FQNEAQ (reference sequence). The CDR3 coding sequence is TGTGCCAGCAGCTTATCGGGACAGGGTTATGGCTACACCTTC. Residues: CASSLSGQGYGYTF. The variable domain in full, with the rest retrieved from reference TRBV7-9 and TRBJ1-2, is DTGVSQNPRHKITKRGQNVTFRCDPISEHNRLYWYRQTLGQGPEFLTYFQNEAQLEKSRLLSDRFSAERPKGSFSTLEIQRTEQGDSAMYLCASSLSGQGYGYTFGSGTRLTVV.

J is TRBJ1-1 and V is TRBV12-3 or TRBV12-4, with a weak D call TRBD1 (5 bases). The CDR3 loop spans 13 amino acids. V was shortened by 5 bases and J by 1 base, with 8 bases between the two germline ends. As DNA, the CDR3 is TGTGCCAGCAGTCGCGGACAGAACACTGAAGCTTTCTTT. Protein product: CASSRGQNTEAFF.

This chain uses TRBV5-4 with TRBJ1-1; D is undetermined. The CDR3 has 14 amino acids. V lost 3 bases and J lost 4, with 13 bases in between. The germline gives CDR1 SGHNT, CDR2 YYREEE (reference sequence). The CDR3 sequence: CASSSYSAGTEAFF. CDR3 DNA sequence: TGTGCCAGCAGCTCATACTCGGCGGGCACTGAAGCTTTCTTT.

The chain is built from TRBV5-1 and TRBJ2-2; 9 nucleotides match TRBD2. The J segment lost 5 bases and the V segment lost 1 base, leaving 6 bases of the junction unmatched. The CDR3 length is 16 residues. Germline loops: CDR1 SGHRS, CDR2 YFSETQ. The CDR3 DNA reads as TGCGCCAGCAGCTTGAGTGCTAGCGGGGTTACCGGGGAGCTGTTTTTT. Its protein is CASSLSASGVTGELFF.

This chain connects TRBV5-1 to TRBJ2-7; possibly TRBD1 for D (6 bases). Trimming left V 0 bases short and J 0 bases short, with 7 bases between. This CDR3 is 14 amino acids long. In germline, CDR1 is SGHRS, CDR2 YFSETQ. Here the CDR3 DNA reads TGCGCCAGCAGCTTGGGACAGGACTCCTACGAGCAGTACTTC. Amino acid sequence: CASSLGQDSYEQYF.

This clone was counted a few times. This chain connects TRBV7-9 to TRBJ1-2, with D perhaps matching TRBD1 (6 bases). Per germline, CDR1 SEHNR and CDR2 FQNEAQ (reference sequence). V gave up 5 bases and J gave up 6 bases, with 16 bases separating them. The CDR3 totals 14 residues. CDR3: CASSTSGEGDGYTF. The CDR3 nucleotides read TGTGCCAGCAGCACCAGTGGAGAGGGGGATGGCTACACCTTC.

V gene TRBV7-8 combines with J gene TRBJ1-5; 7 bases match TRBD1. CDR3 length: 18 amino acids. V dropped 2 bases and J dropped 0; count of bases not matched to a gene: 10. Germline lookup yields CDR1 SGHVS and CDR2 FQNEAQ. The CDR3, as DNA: TGTGCCAGCAGCTTATCGGCCCTCACAGGGGATAGCAATCAGCCCCAGCATTTT. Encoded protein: CASSLSALTGDSNQPQHF.

CDR3 in DNA: TGTGCCAGTAGTCCCGGGACAGGGAGCTATGGCTACACCTTC. As protein: CASSPGTGSYGYTF. The V and J genes are TRBV19 and TRBJ1-2; 9 positions agree with TRBD1. The CDR3 contains 14 residues. The germline CDR1 and CDR2 sequences are LNHDA and SQIVND (reference sequence). Trimming removed 5 bases from V and 4 bases from J; junction bases left unmatched: 5.

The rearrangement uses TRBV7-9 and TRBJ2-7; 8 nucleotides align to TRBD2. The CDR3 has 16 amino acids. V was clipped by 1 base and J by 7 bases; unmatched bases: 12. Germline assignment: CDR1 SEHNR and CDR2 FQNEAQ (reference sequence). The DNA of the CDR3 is TGTGCCAGCAGCTTAGGAGCGGGGGCCACCCTCACGGAGCAGTACTTC. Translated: CASSLGAGATLTEQYF.

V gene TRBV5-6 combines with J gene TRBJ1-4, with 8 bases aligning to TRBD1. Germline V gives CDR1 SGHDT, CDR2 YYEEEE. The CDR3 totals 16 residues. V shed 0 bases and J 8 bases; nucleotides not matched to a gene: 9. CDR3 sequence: CASSLESTGELEKLFF. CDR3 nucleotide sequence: TGTGCCAGCAGCTTGGAGTCGACAGGGGAATTGGAAAAACTGTTTTTT.

This CDR3 reads CASSRGGDNEQFF. The CDR3 coding sequence is TGTGCCAGCAGTAGGGGGGGAGACAATGAGCAGTTCTTC. V usage is TRBV7-9 and J usage is TRBJ2-1; maybe TRBD2 (7 bases). Germline V gene sequence: CDR1 SEHNR, CDR2 FQNEAQ (reference sequence). This CDR3 spans 13 amino acids. The V end lost 6 bases, the J end lost 5 bases, and 11 bases lay between the germline ends.

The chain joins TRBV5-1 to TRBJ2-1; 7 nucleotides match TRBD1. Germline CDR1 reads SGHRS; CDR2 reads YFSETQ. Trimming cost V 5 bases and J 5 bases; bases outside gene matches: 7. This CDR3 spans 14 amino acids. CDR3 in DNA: TGCGCCAGCAGGGTGGGACAGTACAACAATGAGCAGTTCTTC. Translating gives CASRVGQYNNEQFF.

The CDR3 region has the DNA TGTGCCTGGAGTCTGGCAGGGGCTCAGCCCCAGCATTTT. It yields the protein CAWSLAGAQPQHF. V usage is TRBV30 and J usage is TRBJ1-5, with D possibly matching TRBD1 (6 bases). This CDR3 region has 13 residues. In germline, CDR1 is GTSNPN, CDR2 SVGIG (reference sequence). V shed 2 bases and J shed 6 bases, with 11 bases lying between them.

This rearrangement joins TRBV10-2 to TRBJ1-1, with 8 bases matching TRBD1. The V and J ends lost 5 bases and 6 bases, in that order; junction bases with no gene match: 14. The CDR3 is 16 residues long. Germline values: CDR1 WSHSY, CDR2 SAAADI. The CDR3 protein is CASSTPGGGQGPEAFF. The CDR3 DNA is TGCGCCAGCAGTACCCCCGGGGGTGGACAGGGCCCTGAAGCTTTCTTT.

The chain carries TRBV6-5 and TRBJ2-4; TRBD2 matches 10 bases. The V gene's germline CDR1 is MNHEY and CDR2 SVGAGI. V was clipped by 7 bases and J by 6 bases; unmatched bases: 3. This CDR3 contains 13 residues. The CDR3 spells CASTTSGTNIQYF. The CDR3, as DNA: TGTGCCAGCACCACTAGCGGGACAAACATTCAGTACTTC.

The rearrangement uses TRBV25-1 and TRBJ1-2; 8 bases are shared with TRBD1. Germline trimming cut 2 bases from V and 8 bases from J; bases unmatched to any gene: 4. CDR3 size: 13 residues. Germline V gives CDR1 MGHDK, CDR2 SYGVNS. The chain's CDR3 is CASSEQGAYGYTF. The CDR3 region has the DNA TGTGCCAGCAGTGAACAGGGGGCGTACGGCTACACCTTC.

CDR3 in DNA: TGCAGCGTTGAAGACGGGGGACCGCGGGGTGAGGAGCAGTACTTC. Its protein product is CSVEDGGPRGEEQYF. This chain joins TRBV29-1 and TRBJ2-7; D perhaps matches TRBD2 (6 bases). The germline gives CDR1 SQVTM, CDR2 ANQGSEA. Deletions cut 0 bases from V and 7 bases from J, with 19 bases between. The CDR3 is 15 amino acids.

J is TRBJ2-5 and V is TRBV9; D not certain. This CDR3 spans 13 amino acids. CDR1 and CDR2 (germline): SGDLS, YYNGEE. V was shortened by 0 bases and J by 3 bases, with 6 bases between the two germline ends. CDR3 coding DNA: TGTGCCAGCAGCGTAGGGGCAGAAGAGACCCAGTACTTC. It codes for CASSVGAEETQYF.